Sequencing of this TCR beta chain was carried out in a study of blood T cell repertoires in COVID-19 (dated by TCRdb to the early 2020s). About the study as a whole: Samples covering the acute and convalescent phases of COVID-19 were provided by collaborators in the United States, Italy and Spain. The samples were drawn from the first 160 participants of the ongoing ImmuneRACE study and from 1,254 subjects provided by 6 global collaborators. A de-identified subject ID, COVID-19 status, age in years and sex were almost always included in the sample metadata. The prospective study material was composed of cDNA or gDNA derived from T cells, B-cell-depleted T cells, or PBMCs. The repertoires were made available in a free public database intended to serve as a resource for research on the immune response to SARS-CoV-2. Subjects who had been exposed to COVID-19, were actively infected with it, or had recovered from it provided the deeply sampled blood TCRbeta repertoires that made up the dataset. HLA class I and class II types, where available, came from metadata supplied by the sample provider rather than from assay-based typing.

Per the germline V gene (reference sequence), SEHNR is the CDR1 and FQNEAQ is the CDR2. Trimming takes 5 bases from V and 0 bases from J, and the germline ends sit 7 bases apart. The CDR3, cysteine through phenylalanine, is 14 amino acids long. Only the CDR3 DNA is retained, 42 bases long and in frame from the first base. General study outcomes and caveats: The quantity of clinical and demographic metadata differed by source and by participant and was supplied without curation.

TCRbeta CDR3 regions were amplified from genomic DNA using the immunoSEQ Assay, a bias-controlled multiplex PCR. Per the source publication's procedure: Within the assay, amplification of reference gene primers was used to estimate how many nucleated cells each sample contained. To quantify the absolute abundance of each unique TCRbeta CDR3 rearrangement, sequence reads were collapsed and filtered. For each sample, productive Simpson clonality was calculated by taking the square root of Simpson's diversity index across productive rearrangements. The source is immuneACCESS, and TCRdb retained only in-frame sequences with V and J called. Part of the clones is not carried over; for the studies checked, unresolved V genes explain less than half of this, and the remainder is unexplained. V and J calls and clone size are as listed in that table; D and trimming were resolved from the DNA. The sample table contains around 310,000 clones; only one count was recorded for roughly 86% of them. The top ten clones comprise over 8.5% of the sample.

Enrolling through a virtual design, the prospective study's participants ranged in age from roughly 18 to 95 years and lived across about two dozen United States geographic areas. To assign participants to cohorts, the prospective study relied on clinical history that participants themselves reported in a screening survey and a study questionnaire. Recovered participants in ImmuneRACE Cohort 3 were defined by two consecutive negative NP/OP PCR tests, clearance by a healthcare professional, or resolution of symptoms. In the prospective study, whole blood, serum and a nasopharyngeal or oropharyngeal swab were collected from each participant by mobile phlebotomists. Additional blood draws and questionnaires over an approximately 2-month period could optionally be provided by prospective study participants. Before DNA extraction, prospective study blood samples were shipped either frozen or at room temperature.

Worth noting for this clone: What this receptor recognizes is not known. Per-base qualities were not stored, and no clone one base away is much larger.

The chain is encoded by TRBV7-9 joined to TRBJ2-2; a tentative D match to TRBD1 spans 5 bases. This TCR came from a woman under 40 who had recovered from COVID-19. The material sequenced was PBMCs or T cells enriched from blood (not recorded which). The CDR3 region: CASSHRPNTGELFF. The nucleotides read TGTGCCAGCAGCCACAGGCCGAACACCGGGGAGCTGTTTTTT.